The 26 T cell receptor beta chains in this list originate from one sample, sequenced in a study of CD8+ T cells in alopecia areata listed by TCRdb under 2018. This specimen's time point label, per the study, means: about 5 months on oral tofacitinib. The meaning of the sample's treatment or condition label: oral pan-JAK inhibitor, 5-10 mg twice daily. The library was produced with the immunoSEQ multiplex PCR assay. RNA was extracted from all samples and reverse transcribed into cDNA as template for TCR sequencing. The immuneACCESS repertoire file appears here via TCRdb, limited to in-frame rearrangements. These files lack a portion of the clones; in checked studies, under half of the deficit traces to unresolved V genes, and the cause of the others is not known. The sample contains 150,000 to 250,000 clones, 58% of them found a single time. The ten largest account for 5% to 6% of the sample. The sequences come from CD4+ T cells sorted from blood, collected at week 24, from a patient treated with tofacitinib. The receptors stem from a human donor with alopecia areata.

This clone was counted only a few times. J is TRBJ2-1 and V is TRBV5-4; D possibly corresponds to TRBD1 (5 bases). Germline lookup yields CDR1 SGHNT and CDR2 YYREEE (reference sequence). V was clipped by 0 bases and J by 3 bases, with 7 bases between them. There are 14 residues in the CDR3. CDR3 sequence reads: CASSLGQGYNEQFF. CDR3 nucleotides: TGTGCCAGCAGCTTGGGTCAGGGCTACAATGAGCAGTTCTTC.

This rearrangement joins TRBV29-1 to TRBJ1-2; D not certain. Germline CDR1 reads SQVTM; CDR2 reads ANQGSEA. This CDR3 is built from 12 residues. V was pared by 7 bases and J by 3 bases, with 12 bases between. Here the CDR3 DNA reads TGCAGCGCCGGGCAGCCGGACTATGGCTACACCTTC. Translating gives CSAGQPDYGYTF.

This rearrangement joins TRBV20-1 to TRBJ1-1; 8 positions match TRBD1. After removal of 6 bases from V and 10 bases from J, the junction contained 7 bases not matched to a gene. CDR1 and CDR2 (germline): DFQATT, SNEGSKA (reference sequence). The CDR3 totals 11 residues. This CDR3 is CSATQGDRAFF. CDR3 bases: TGCAGTGCCACACAGGGGGACCGAGCTTTCTTT.

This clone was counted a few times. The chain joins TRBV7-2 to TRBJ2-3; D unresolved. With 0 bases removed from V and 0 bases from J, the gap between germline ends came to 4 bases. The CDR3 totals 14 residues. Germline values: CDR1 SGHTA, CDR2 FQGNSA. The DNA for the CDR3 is TGTGCCAGCAGCTTAGCCTCTAGCACAGATACGCAGTATTTT. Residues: CASSLASSTDTQYF.

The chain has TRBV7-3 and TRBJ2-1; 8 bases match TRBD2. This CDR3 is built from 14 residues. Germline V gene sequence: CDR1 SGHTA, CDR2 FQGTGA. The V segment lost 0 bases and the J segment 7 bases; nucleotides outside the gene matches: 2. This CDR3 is CASSLTGTRNEQFF. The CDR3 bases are TGTGCCAGCAGCTTAACGGGGACTAGGAATGAGCAGTTCTTC.

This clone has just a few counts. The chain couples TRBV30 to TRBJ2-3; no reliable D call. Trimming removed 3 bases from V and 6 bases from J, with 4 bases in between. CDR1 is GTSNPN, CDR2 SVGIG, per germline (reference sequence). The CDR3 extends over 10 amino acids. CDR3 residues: CAWRGDTQYF. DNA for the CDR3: TGTGCCTGGAGAGGGGATACGCAGTATTTT.

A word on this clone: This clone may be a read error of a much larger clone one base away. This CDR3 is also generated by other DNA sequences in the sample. This CDR3 is CASSFQETQYF. The CDR3 bases are TGTGCCAGCAGCTTCCAAGAGACCCAGTACTTC. This rearrangement joins TRBV2 to TRBJ2-5; D is unresolved. The CDR3 is made up of 11 amino acids. The germline V gene encodes CDR1 SNHLY and CDR2 FYNNEI. With 6 bases removed from V and 1 base from J, the gap between germline ends came to 3 bases.

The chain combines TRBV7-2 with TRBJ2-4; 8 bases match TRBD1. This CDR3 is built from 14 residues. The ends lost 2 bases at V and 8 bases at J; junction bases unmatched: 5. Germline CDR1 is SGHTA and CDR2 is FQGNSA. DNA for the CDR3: TGTGCCAGCAGCTTACAGGACAGGGCACACATTCAGTACTTC. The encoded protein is CASSLQDRAHIQYF.

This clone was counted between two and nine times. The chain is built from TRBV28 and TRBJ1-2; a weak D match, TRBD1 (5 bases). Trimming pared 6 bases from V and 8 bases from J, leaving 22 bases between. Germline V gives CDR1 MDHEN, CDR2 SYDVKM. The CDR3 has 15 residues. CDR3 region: CASSRGGGQGKGYTF. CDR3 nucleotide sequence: TGTGCCAGCAGCCGCGGTGGCGGCCAGGGTAAAGGCTACACCTTC.

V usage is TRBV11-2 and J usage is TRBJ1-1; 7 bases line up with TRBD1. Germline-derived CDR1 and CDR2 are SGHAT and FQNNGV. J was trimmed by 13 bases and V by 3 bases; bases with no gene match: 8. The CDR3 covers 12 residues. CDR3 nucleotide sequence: TGTGCCAGCAGCTTCCGGGACAGTGTCGTTTTCTTT. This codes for CASSFRDSVVFF. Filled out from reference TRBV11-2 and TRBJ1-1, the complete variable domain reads EAGVAQSPRYKIIEKRQSVAFWCNPISGHATLYWYQQILGQGPKLLIQFQNNGVVDDSQLPKDRFSAERLKGVDSTLKIQPAKLEDSAVYLCASSFRDSVVFFGQGTRLTVV.

CDR3: CASSPDRDYEQYF. The CDR3 DNA sequence: TGCGCCAGCAGCCCGGACAGGGACTACGAGCAGTACTTC. V and J are TRBV4-1 and TRBJ2-7, with 8 bases aligning to TRBD1. The V gene's germline CDR1 is MGHRA and CDR2 YSYEKL. The CDR3 spans 13 residues. V shed 4 bases and J 3 bases; nucleotides not matched to a gene: 2.

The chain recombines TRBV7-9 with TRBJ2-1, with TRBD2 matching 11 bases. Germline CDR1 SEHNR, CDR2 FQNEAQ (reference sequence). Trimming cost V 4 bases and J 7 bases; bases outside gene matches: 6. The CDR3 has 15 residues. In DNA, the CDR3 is TGTGCCAGCAGCTATACTAGCGGGAGTGCTAATGAGCAGTTCTTC. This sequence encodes CASSYTSGSANEQFF.

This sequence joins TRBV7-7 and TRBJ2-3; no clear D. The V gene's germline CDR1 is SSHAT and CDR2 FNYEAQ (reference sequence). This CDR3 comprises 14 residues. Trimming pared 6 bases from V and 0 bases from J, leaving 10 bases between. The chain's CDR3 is CASRETLSTDTQYF. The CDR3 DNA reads TGTGCCAGCAGGGAGACCTTGAGCACAGATACGCAGTATTTT.

The CDR3 nucleotides read TGTGCCAGCAGCGTCAGGTTAGAGGATGAGCAGTTCTTC. Translated: CASSVRLEDEQFF. The V and J genes are TRBV9 and TRBJ2-1; D gene uncertain. The V end lost 2 bases, the J end lost 8 bases, and 11 bases lay between the germline ends. This CDR3 is built from 13 residues. From germline, CDR1 is SGDLS and CDR2 YYNGEE. Drawing the rest from reference TRBV9 and TRBJ2-1, the complete variable domain is DSGVTQTPKHLITATGQRVTLRCSPRSGDLSVYWYQQSLDQGLQFLIQYYNGEERAKGNILERFSAQQFPDLHSELNLSSLELGDSALYFCASSVRLEDEQFFGPGTRLTVL.

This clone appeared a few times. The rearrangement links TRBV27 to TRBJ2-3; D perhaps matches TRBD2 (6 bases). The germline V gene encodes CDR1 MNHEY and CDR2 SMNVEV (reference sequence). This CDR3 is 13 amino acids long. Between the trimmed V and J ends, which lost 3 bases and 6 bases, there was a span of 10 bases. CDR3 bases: TGTGCCAGCAGTTTTAGGGGAGGTGATACGCAGTATTTT. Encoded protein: CASSFRGGDTQYF.

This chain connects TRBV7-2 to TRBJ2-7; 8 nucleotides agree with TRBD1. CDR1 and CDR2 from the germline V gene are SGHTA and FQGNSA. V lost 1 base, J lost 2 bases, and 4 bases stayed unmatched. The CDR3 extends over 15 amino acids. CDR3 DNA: TGTGCCAGCAGCTTAGTGCCGGGACAGGCCTACGAGCAGTACTTC. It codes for CASSLVPGQAYEQYF.

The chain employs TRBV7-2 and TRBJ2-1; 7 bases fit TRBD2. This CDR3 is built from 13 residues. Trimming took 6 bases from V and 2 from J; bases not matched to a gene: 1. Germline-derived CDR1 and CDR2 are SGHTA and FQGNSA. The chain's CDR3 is CASSRGAYNEQFF. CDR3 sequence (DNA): TGTGCCAGCAGTCGGGGGGCCTACAATGAGCAGTTCTTC.

The CDR3, as DNA: TGCGCCAGCAGCCAGGATACTAACTATGGCTACACCTTC. Residues: CASSQDTNYGYTF. The V call is TRBV4-3, the J call TRBJ1-2; D not resolved. V was pared by 3 bases and J by 0 bases, with 5 bases between. In germline, CDR1 is LGHNA, CDR2 YSLEER. The CDR3 sequence is 13 residues long.

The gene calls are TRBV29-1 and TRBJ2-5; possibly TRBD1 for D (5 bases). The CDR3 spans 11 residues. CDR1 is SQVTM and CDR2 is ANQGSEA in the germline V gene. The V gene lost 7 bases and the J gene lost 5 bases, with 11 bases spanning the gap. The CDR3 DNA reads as TGCAGCGGCAGGGTTACGGAGACCCAGTACTTC. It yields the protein CSGRVTETQYF.

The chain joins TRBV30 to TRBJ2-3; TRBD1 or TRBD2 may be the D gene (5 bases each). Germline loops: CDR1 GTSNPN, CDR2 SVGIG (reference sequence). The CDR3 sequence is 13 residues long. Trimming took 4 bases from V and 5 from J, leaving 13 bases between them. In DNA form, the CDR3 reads TGTGCCTGGATCCCCGGGGCTGGAGATACGCAGTATTTT. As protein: CAWIPGAGDTQYF. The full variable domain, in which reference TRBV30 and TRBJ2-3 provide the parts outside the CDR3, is SQTIHQWPATLVQPVGSPLSLECTVEGTSNPNLYWYRQAAGRGLQLLFYSVGIGQISSEVPQNLSASRPQDRQFILSSKKLLLSDSGFYLCAWIPGAGDTQYFGPGTRLTVL.

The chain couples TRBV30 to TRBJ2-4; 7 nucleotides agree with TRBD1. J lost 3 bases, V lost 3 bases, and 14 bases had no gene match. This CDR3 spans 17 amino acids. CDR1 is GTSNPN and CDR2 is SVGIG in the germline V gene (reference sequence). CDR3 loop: CAWRDRRQGIGKNIQYF. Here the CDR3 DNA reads TGTGCCTGGAGGGACCGCCGACAGGGTATCGGCAAAAACATTCAGTACTTC.

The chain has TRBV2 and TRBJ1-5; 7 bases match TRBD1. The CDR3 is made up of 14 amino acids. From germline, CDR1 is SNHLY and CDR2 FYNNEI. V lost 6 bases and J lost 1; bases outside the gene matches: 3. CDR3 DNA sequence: TGTGCCAGCAGAGACAGGGCGAGCAATCAGCCCCAGCATTTT. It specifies CASRDRASNQPQHF.

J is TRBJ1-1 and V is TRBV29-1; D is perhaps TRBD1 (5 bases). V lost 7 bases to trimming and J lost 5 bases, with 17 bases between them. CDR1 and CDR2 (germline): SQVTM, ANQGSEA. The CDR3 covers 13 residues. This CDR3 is CSGVHGARTEAFF. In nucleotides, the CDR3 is TGCAGCGGTGTACATGGGGCGAGGACTGAAGCTTTCTTT.

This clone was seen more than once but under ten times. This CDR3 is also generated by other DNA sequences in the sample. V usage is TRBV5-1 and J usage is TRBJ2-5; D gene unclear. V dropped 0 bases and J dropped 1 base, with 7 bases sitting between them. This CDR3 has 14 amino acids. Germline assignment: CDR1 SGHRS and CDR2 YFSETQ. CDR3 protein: CASSLAGGQETQYF. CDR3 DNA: TGCGCCAGCAGCTTGGCCGGCGGCCAAGAGACCCAGTACTTC. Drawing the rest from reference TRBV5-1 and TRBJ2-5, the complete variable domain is KAGVTQTPRYLIKTRGQQVTLSCSPISGHRSVSWYQQTPGQGLQFLFEYFSETQRNKGNFPGRFSGRQFSNSRSEMNVSTLELGDSALYLCASSLAGGQETQYFGPGTRLLVL.

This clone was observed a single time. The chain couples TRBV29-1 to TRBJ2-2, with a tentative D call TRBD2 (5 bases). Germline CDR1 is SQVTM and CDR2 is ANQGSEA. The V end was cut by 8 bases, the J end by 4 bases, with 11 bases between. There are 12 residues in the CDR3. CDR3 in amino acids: CSWTGFTGELFF. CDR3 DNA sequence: TGCAGCTGGACGGGGTTCACCGGGGAGCTGTTTTTT.

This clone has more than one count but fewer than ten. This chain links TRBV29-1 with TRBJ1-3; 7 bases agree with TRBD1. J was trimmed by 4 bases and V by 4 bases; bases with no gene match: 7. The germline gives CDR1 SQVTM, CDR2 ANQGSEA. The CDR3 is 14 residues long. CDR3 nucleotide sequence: TGCAGCGTTGCCCAGACAGGGCAAGGAAACACCATATATTTT. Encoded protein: CSVAQTGQGNTIYF. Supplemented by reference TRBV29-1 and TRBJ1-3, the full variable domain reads SAVISQKPSRDICQRGTSLTIQCQVDSQVTMMFWYRQQPGQSLTLIATANQGSEATYESGFVIDKFPISRPNLTFSTLTVSNMSPEDSSIYLCSVAQTGQGNTIYFGEGSWLTVV.